These 27 T cell receptor beta chains were all obtained from the same sample, sequenced in a study of CD8 T cells in ankylosing spondylitis. MiXCR, applied by TCRdb to the 5' RACE reads, yields one record per CDR3 protein. The sample has 150,000 to 200,000 distinct CDR3 sequences, approximately 12% seen once; the top ten hold about 11%. The specimen was blood, either unsorted or a sorted T cell fraction (not recorded which). The source of these receptors is a female donor with ankylosing spondylitis or in good health (not recorded which).

This clonotype was seen repeatedly, ten times or more. CDR3 nucleotide sequence: TGTGCCAGCAGTTTAGTGTCAGGGCTCACCGGGGAGCTGTTTTTT. Translation: CASSLVSGLTGELFF. The chain has TRBV12-3 or TRBV12-4 and TRBJ2-2, with D possibly being TRBD1 (5 bases). The germline V and J ends were trimmed by 1 base and 4 bases, with 10 bases remaining between them. The CDR3 runs to 15 residues.

In this sample, this clonotype turned up a few times. The V and J genes are TRBV13 and TRBJ2-7, with unresolved D. Germline V gives CDR1 PRHDT, CDR2 FYEKMQ (reference sequence). Trimming removed 5 bases from V and 1 base from J, with 9 bases in between. This CDR3 contains 13 residues. Here the CDR3 DNA reads TGTGCCAGCAGCCCCCGATCATCCTACGAGCAGTACTTC. This gives the protein CASSPRSSYEQYF.

A word on this clonotype: A single base separates this from a much larger clone, so it may be a read error. The V and J genes are TRBV9 and TRBJ2-1; D may be TRBD2 (5 bases). The germline CDR1 and CDR2 sequences are SGDLS and YYNGEE. The V gene lost 2 bases and the J gene lost 6 bases, with 21 bases spanning the gap. The CDR3 sequence is 17 residues long. DNA for the CDR3: TGTGCCAGCAGCGTCGATCTACTAGTGGGTATACGCAATGAGCAGTTCTTC. Amino acids: CASSVDLLVGIRNEQFF.

The table lists this clonotype with many counts. The chain couples TRBV12-3 or TRBV12-4 to TRBJ1-2; unclear D gene. The V end lost 6 bases, the J end lost 4 bases, and 15 bases lay between the germline ends. The CDR3 consists of 14 residues. CDR3 nucleotide sequence: TGTGCCAGCAGCCCTGGAGGCGTCCTCTATGGCTACACCTTC. Amino acid sequence: CASSPGGVLYGYTF.

This clonotype was detected many times. V and J are TRBV29-1 and TRBJ2-5; D gene uncertain. The V end lost 2 bases, the J end lost 2 bases, and 9 bases lay between the germline ends. CDR1 SQVTM and CDR2 ANQGSEA come from the germline V gene. The CDR3 loop spans 13 amino acids. The CDR3 coding sequence is TGCAGCGTTGAACGGTCACAACAAGAGACCCAGTACTTC. It yields the protein CSVERSQQETQYF.

The CDR3, as DNA: TGCGCCAGCGGCATGGGGGGACACTCTGGGGCCAACGTCCTGACTTTC. Protein: CASGMGGHSGANVLTF. V gene TRBV5-1 combines with J gene TRBJ2-6; D tentatively reads TRBD1 or TRBD2 (6 bases each). Germline V gene data show CDR1 as SGHRS and CDR2 as YFSETQ. CDR3 length equals 16 residues. Trimming pared 7 bases from V and 0 bases from J, leaving 14 bases between.

About this clonotype itself: Just one base apart from a much larger clone, this may be a read error. This chain joins TRBV29-1 and TRBJ2-1; D may match TRBD1 or TRBD2 (5 bases each). The CDR3 consists of 12 residues. CDR1 is SQVTM and CDR2 is ANQGSEA in the germline V gene. DNA of the CDR3: TGCAGCGTTGAAACGGCCGGGACGGAGCAGCTCTTC. Encoded protein: CSVETAGTEQLF.

This chain uses TRBV9 with TRBJ1-1; D gene ambiguous. Germline CDR1 is SGDLS and CDR2 is YYNGEE. The CDR3 totals 14 residues. Trimming removed 0 bases from V and 0 bases from J, with 6 bases in between. The CDR3 loop is CASSVAPLNTEAFF. The CDR3 coding sequence is TGTGCCAGCAGCGTAGCCCCCCTGAACACTGAAGCTTTCTTT.

This clonotype was counted ten times or more. The J gene is TRBJ2-7, the V gene TRBV4-3; TRBD1 might be the D (5 bases). Germline CDR1 and CDR2: LGHNA and YSLEER. V shed 1 base and J shed 0 bases, with 13 bases lying between them. This CDR3 has 16 residues. The CDR3 DNA follows: TGCGCCAGCAGCCAAGCATGGGTTGACAGCTCCTACGAGCAGTACTTC. Amino acid sequence: CASSQAWVDSSYEQYF.

This clonotype was observed a few times. J is TRBJ2-2 and V is TRBV5-1; 12 nucleotides match TRBD2. Trimming cost V 7 bases and J 3 bases; bases outside gene matches: 7. The CDR3 runs to 16 residues. From germline, CDR1 is SGHRS and CDR2 YFSETQ. CDR3 region: CASRTSGIGYTGELFF. DNA for the CDR3: TGCGCCAGCCGGACTAGCGGGATTGGTTACACCGGGGAGCTGTTTTTT.

This clonotype was detected ten times or more. The genes are TRBV15 and TRBJ2-1; D is unresolved. This CDR3 has 16 residues. V was clipped by 2 bases and J by 2 bases, with 13 bases between them. Germline lookup yields CDR1 LNHNV and CDR2 YYDKDF (reference sequence). DNA for the CDR3: TGTGCCACCAGCAGACCCTCTTCTAGGCCCTACAATGAGCAGTTCTTC. Translating it yields CATSRPSSRPYNEQFF.

This clonotype came up many times. V gene TRBV7-8 combines with J gene TRBJ2-7; the D is unclear. The V gene lost 3 bases and the J gene lost 3 bases, with 9 bases spanning the gap. CDR1 SGHVS and CDR2 FQNEAQ come from the germline V gene. The CDR3 has 13 amino acids. For the CDR3, the DNA is TGTGCCAGCAGCTTGGCGTTGGACTACGAGCAGTACTTC. This translates into CASSLALDYEQYF.

This clonotype was counted a few times. The chain combines TRBV7-3 with TRBJ2-1, with 8 bases identical to TRBD2. CDR3 length equals 15 residues. J lost 6 bases, V lost 5 bases, and 9 bases had no gene match. Germline V gene lookup returns CDR1 SGHTA and CDR2 FQGTGA. The chain's CDR3 is CASSLQAGVGNEQFF. CDR3 nucleotides: TGTGCCAGCAGCCTCCAAGCGGGAGTAGGCAATGAGCAGTTCTTC.

The gene calls are TRBV30 and TRBJ2-1; TRBD1 or TRBD2 may be the D gene (7 bases each). The CDR3 contains 15 residues. Germline V gene sequence: CDR1 GTSNPN, CDR2 SVGIG (reference sequence). V lost 3 bases to trimming and J lost 4 bases, with 16 bases between them. This CDR3 reads CAWRPRQGGYNEQFF. CDR3 DNA sequence: TGTGCCTGGAGGCCAAGACAGGGAGGGTACAATGAGCAGTTCTTC.

The V and J genes are TRBV6-2 or TRBV6-3 and TRBJ2-1; 10 positions match TRBD2. With V trimmed by 10 bases and J by 2 bases, 17 bases remained unmatched. The V gene's germline CDR1 is MNHEY and CDR2 SVGEGT. The CDR3 has 18 residues. CDR3 sequence reads: CATQAQEVLAGAYNEQFF. The CDR3 nucleotides read TGTGCCACCCAAGCCCAGGAGGTCCTAGCGGGAGCCTACAATGAGCAGTTCTTC.

This clonotype was detected ten times or more. The chain joins TRBV9 to TRBJ2-4, with 8 bases identical to TRBD2. The V gene end was trimmed by 0 bases and the J gene end by 13 bases; junction bases not matched to a gene: 12. In germline, CDR1 is SGDLS, CDR2 YYNGEE. CDR3 length: 15 residues. The CDR3 sequence: CASSVAPGTRELQYF. The CDR3, as DNA: TGTGCCAGCAGCGTAGCCCCCGGGACTAGGGAGTTGCAGTACTTC.

This clonotype was detected many times. The rearrangement uses TRBV7-2 and TRBJ2-3, with unresolved D. The CDR3 has 15 amino acids. V was cut by 1 base and J by 2 bases, with 10 bases left in between. Germline loops: CDR1 SGHTA, CDR2 FQGNSA. The DNA of the CDR3 is TGTGCCAGCAGCTTAGATTTTGCGGTCACAGATACGCAGTATTTT. This gives the protein CASSLDFAVTDTQYF.

This clonotype appeared many times. The CDR3 DNA sequence: TGTGCCATCAGAGACAGGGGGCGAGGACGGAACACTGAAGCTTTCTTT. Protein product: CAIRDRGRGRNTEAFF. The chain joins TRBV10-3 to TRBJ1-1; 10 bases map to TRBD1. The CDR3 has 16 amino acids. CDR1 and CDR2 (germline): ENHRY, SYGVKD. The trim removed 6 bases at V and 1 base at J, leaving 8 bases unmatched.

This clonotype showed up many times. The J gene is TRBJ1-3, the V gene TRBV19; D unclear. Trimming shortened V by 8 bases and J by 0 bases, and 8 bases separated the two germline ends. The CDR3 runs 13 residues. Germline V gene sequence: CDR1 LNHDA, CDR2 SQIVND (reference sequence). CDR3 residues: CASQLSSGNTIYF. In DNA, the CDR3 is TGTGCCAGTCAGCTGAGCTCTGGAAACACCATATATTTT.

The table lists this clonotype with a few counts. This sequence joins TRBV3-1 and TRBJ2-1; 11 bases are shared with TRBD2. The trim removed 2 bases at V and 6 bases at J, leaving 6 bases unmatched. Germline V gives CDR1 LGHDT, CDR2 YNNKEL (reference sequence). The CDR3 extends over 16 amino acids. DNA for the CDR3: TGTGCCAGCAGCCAAAAACTAGCGGGAGCAGGCAATGAGCAGTTCTTC. Its translation: CASSQKLAGAGNEQFF.

This clonotype was seen repeatedly, ten times or more. V gene TRBV21-1 combines with J gene TRBJ1-2; the table's D gene call, TRBD1, was not cross checked with the DNA. TRBV21-1 is marked as a pseudogene. This CDR3 is built from 16 residues. The CDR3 nucleotides read TGTGCCAGCAGCAAAGATAAGGGACACACCATTCCGGGCTACACCTTC. Protein sequence: CASSKDKGHTIPGYTF.

This clonotype was observed many times. V is TRBV7-2 and J is TRBJ2-1; 13 bases line up with TRBD2. Losses at the gene ends were 4 bases for V and 6 bases for J; bases not matched to a gene: 3. This CDR3 is 15 amino acids long. Germline lookup yields CDR1 SGHTA and CDR2 FQGNSA. The CDR3: CASSSRLAGGNEQFF. The CDR3 DNA sequence: TGTGCCAGCAGCTCCAGACTAGCGGGAGGCAATGAGCAGTTCTTC.

This clonotype was seen repeatedly, ten times or more. This chain joins TRBV11-2 and TRBJ1-3; D not resolved. This CDR3 spans 14 amino acids. CDR1 and CDR2 from the germline V gene are SGHAT and FQNNGV. The V end was cut by 5 bases, the J end by 1 base, with 9 bases between. This CDR3 reads CASSPLYSGNTIYF. The CDR3 nucleotides are TGTGCCAGCAGCCCCCTCTATTCTGGAAACACCATATATTTT. Full variable domain (missing parts from reference TRBV11-2 and TRBJ1-3): EAGVAQSPRYKIIEKRQSVAFWCNPISGHATLYWYQQILGQGPKLLIQFQNNGVVDDSQLPKDRFSAERLKGVDSTLKIQPAKLEDSAVYLCASSPLYSGNTIYFGEGSWLTVV.

This chain links TRBV12-3 or TRBV12-4 with TRBJ2-2; 12 bases map to TRBD2. Trimming cost V 6 bases and J 6 bases; bases outside gene matches: 5. The CDR3 has 15 residues. Here the CDR3 reads CASRQTSGSPGELFF. The CDR3 nucleotides read TGTGCCAGCAGACAGACTAGCGGGAGCCCCGGGGAGCTGTTTTTT.

This clonotype showed up many times. The chain joins TRBV4-3 to TRBJ2-5, with D possibly TRBD2 on 6 matching bases. The CDR3 covers 15 residues. Trimming shortened V by 5 bases and J by 5 bases, and 18 bases separated the two germline ends. From germline, CDR1 is LGHNA and CDR2 YSLEER. The CDR3 is CASSDGWDSLETQYF. Written as DNA, the CDR3 is TGCGCCAGCAGCGACGGATGGGACTCTTTGGAGACCCAGTACTTC.

The chain uses TRBV5-6 and TRBJ2-3; weak D call: TRBD2 (5 bases). The V gene lost 0 bases and the J gene lost 1 base, with 12 bases spanning the gap. CDR3 length: 16 residues. Germline V gives CDR1 SGHDT, CDR2 YYEEEE. CDR3 loop: CASSLAVRGGTDTQYF. The CDR3 region has the DNA TGTGCCAGCAGCTTGGCGGTCCGGGGAGGCACAGATACGCAGTATTTT.

The CDR3 is CSARGLPLGSEQYF. The CDR3 coding sequence is TGCAGTGCTAGAGGGTTACCACTAGGATCCGAGCAGTACTTC. This chain joins TRBV20-1 and TRBJ2-7, with D perhaps TRBD2 (5 bases). The V and J ends lost 1 base and 6 bases respectively, with 16 bases between them. The CDR3 totals 14 residues. The V gene's germline CDR1 is DFQATT and CDR2 SNEGSKA (reference sequence).